This T cell receptor (beta chain) originates from a study of blood T cell repertoires in COVID-19. Background on the study: From the United States, Italy and Spain came samples of acute and convalescent COVID-19.

TCRdb's copy holds only in-frame clones and misses some; the assay was immunoSEQ multiplex PCR. This table holds 200,000 to 300,000 clones, around 88% found once. All enrollees were roughly 18 to 89 years old and from 24 US areas. Clinical history reported by participants formed the basis on which cohorts were assigned. The source is a woman between 40 and 55 years old with acute COVID-19. The sequenced sample consisted of PBMCs or T cells enriched from blood (not recorded which).

The DNA for the CDR3 is TGTGCCAGCAGCCGGAGGGAAGACATGGAGCAGTACTTC. This encodes CASSRREDMEQYF. This sequence joins TRBV11-3 and TRBJ2-7; a weak D match, TRBD2 (6 bases). The CDR3 is 13 amino acids. CDR1 and CDR2 from the germline V gene are SGHNT and YENEEA. Trimming stripped 5 bases from V and 7 bases from J, with 15 bases between.